The TCR beta chain under discussion was sequenced for a study of T cells expressing NK-cell markers (TCRdb year 2020). Study-level background: TCR beta-chain repertoires were profiled in sorted CD3+CD56+NKG2C+, CD3+CD56+NKG2C- and CD3+CD56-NKG2C+ T-cell subsets from seven or eight donors. Seven of the eight sequenced donors were HCMV-seropositive and one was HCMV-seronegative. Randomly selected healthy volunteers, three men and five women, were used as the eight sequenced donors. Sequencing of the libraries produced 2 x 150 bp reads on Illumina HiSeq 2000/2500, MiSeq or NextSeq. Paper-wide results and their limitations: Those dominant clonotypes were again the most abundant among CD3+CD56-NKG2C+ cells in four donors, at about 28.3-65%. In about 6 donors, the dominant CD3+CD56+NKG2C+ clonotypes were found to rank among the top 10 CD8+ clonotypes and to make up about 1.0-7.5% of CD8+ T cells. Whether the expanded NKG2C-expressing T cell clones were specific for HCMV antigens was left unclear.

HCMV-specific IgG was detected in serum with a commercial ELISA kit to determine HCMV serostatus. Ficoll density gradient centrifugation was used to isolate peripheral blood mononuclear cells from blood. The data were produced on an Illumina HiSeq 2000. TCR beta cDNA libraries were prepared using 5'RACE template switching, which introduced a universal primer site and unique molecular identifiers. cDNA synthesis was primed from the TCR beta constant segment and was followed by two successive PCR amplification steps. In the original analysis: MIGEC was used to demultiplex reads and group reads by UMI, and MiTCR was used to assemble and quantify clonotypes. Only TCR cDNA sequences supported by at least two reads were kept to exclude erroneous sequences. The tcR package was used for downstream repertoire analysis, with clonotypes matched between fractions based on CDR3 nucleotide sequence plus V segment. VDJmatch was used to annotate antigen specificity against VDJdb, with one amino acid substitution allowed in CDR3. The reads, reprocessed by TCRdb, yield one row per CDR3 protein sequence and no DNA. The V and J calls reflect TCRdb's pipeline rather than the authors' work. This sample's table has entries for some 600,000 distinct CDR3 sequences. The ten most abundant clones make up less than 4.5% of the sample.

In the case of this clonotype: The antigen it recognizes is unknown.

The TCR sequence derives from a man younger than 30 in good health. Donor details come from another sample of the same person, matched by shared clones. The sample taken for sequencing was blood T cells: a sorted CD56 or NKG2C T cell subset, CD4+ or CD8+ T cells, or bulk PBMC T cells (not recorded which).

The CDR3 reads CASSPRGRGGTEAFF. This chain is built from TRBV7-9 and TRBJ1-1; checking the TCRdb D call of TRBD1 is not possible without DNA. CDR1 and CDR2, per the germline V gene (reference sequence), are SEHNR and FQNEAQ. The CDR3 has 15 amino acids, counting the end cysteine and phenylalanine. The DNA is unrecorded.